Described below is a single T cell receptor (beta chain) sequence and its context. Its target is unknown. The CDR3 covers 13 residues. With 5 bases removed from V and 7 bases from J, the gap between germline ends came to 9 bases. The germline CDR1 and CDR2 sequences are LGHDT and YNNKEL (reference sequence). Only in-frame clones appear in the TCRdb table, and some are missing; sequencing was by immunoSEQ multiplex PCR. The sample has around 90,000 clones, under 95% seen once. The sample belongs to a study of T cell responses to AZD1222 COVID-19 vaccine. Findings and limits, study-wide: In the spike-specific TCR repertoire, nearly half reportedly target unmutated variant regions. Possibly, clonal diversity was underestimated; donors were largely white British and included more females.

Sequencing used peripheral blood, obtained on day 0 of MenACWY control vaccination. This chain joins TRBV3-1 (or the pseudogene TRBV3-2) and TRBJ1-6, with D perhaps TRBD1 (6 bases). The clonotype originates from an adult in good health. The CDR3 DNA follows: TGTGCCAGCAGCTCAGGGGTCAATTCACCCCTCCACTTT. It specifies CASSSGVNSPLHF.